This TCR beta chain emerged from a study of shared clonotypes between healthy human individuals. Study in general: CD8 memory received one plate per donor, CD8 naive two, CD4 memory three and CD4 naive three. The study, taken as a whole, reports: Clonotype sharing levels among donors were expected to vary with sequencing depth.

Genomic DNA from each subset was divided evenly over several immunoSEQ plates. Here immunoSEQ multiplex PCR was the method, and the copy in TCRdb shows in-frame clones only, minus some. The sample yields 2 million to 2.5 million clones, 90% to 95% seen once. In regard to this clone: Its antigen is not identified.

The germline gives CDR1 MNHEY, CDR2 SVGAGI. This CDR3 contains 12 residues. The junction had 5 bases not matched to a gene; V was cut back by 9 bases and J by 6 bases. Sequencing input: naive CD4+ T cells sorted from blood. Subset: CD45RA+ positively selected. The clonotype was recovered from a man aged 18 to 29 in good health. The V and J genes are TRBV6-5 and TRBJ2-4; 7 positions match TRBD1. The CDR3 is CASGTALNIQYF. DNA for the CDR3: TGTGCCAGTGGGACAGCTCTAAACATTCAGTACTTC.